Listed below are T cell receptor beta chains from one sample, sequenced in a study of cytomegalovirus exposure and HLA in healthy donors. Sequencing used immunoSEQ multiplex PCR; TCRdb keeps in-frame clones, though not all of them. The data contain fewer than 200,000 clones, approximately 79% of them seen just once; the ten biggest clones take up 1.3% to 1.5%. Sequencing was carried out using PBMCs. These receptors all come from a man aged 60-69 years in good health and CMV-seronegative. Each CDR3 is given with its conserved first and last residue. The order of the fields is J gene, D gene, V gene, CDR3 length, CDR3 protein. A D gene is named only where the DNA matches it firmly.

j_call: TRBJ1-2; d_call: TRBD1; v_call: TRBV4-3; cdr3_length: 16; cdr3_aa: CASSQDPADRIYGYTF
j_call: TRBJ2-7; d_call: NA; v_call: TRBV5-1; cdr3_length: 14; cdr3_aa: CASSLHPTSYEQYF
j_call: TRBJ2-5; d_call: TRBD2; v_call: TRBV30; cdr3_length: 14; cdr3_aa: CAWSPGGLGETQYF
j_call: TRBJ2-7; d_call: NA; v_call: TRBV7-9; cdr3_length: 15; cdr3_aa: CSSSLAGTVTYEQYF
j_call: NA; d_call: TRBD1; v_call: TRBV7-2; cdr3_length: 16; cdr3_aa: CASSTGTGTATYEQYF
j_call: TRBJ2-1; d_call: NA; v_call: TRBV7-8; cdr3_length: 15; cdr3_aa: CASSLREGGYNEQFF
j_call: TRBJ1-2; d_call: NA; v_call: TRBV19; cdr3_length: 15; cdr3_aa: CASSIIPDSVDGYTF
j_call: TRBJ1-2; d_call: NA; v_call: TRBV19; cdr3_length: 14; cdr3_aa: CASSRNRANYGYTF
j_call: TRBJ2-1; d_call: TRBD2; v_call: TRBV11-2; cdr3_length: 15; cdr3_aa: CASSLGLAGGQEQFF
j_call: TRBJ1-2; d_call: TRBD1; v_call: TRBV7-2; cdr3_length: 18; cdr3_aa: CASTHQSGQGHSDYGYTF
j_call: TRBJ2-5; d_call: TRBD1; v_call: TRBV28; cdr3_length: 15; cdr3_aa: CASSPAGQGEETQYF
j_call: TRBJ2-1; d_call: TRBD2; v_call: TRBV10-2; cdr3_length: 15; cdr3_aa: CASRELAGVLGEQFF
j_call: TRBJ2-6; d_call: TRBD1; v_call: TRBV9; cdr3_length: 20; cdr3_aa: CASSSGGGTGVYSGANVLTF
j_call: TRBJ1-2; d_call: NA; v_call: TRBV4-2; cdr3_length: 14; cdr3_aa: CASSQVTQGDGYTF
j_call: TRBJ2-5; d_call: TRBD2; v_call: TRBV10-3; cdr3_length: 15; cdr3_aa: CAISVGRPTSETQYF
j_call: TRBJ2-2; d_call: NA; v_call: TRBV6-6; cdr3_length: 15; cdr3_aa: CASSRVAGNTGELFF
j_call: TRBJ1-3; d_call: TRBD1; v_call: TRBV9; cdr3_length: 17; cdr3_aa: CASSVGTGGNSGNTIYF
j_call: TRBJ1-1; d_call: NA; v_call: TRBV18; cdr3_length: 13; cdr3_aa: CASSPPSNTEAFF
j_call: TRBJ2-5; d_call: TRBD2; v_call: TRBV29-1; cdr3_length: 13; cdr3_aa: CSVGGGLQETQYF
j_call: TRBJ2-5; d_call: TRBD1; v_call: TRBV9; cdr3_length: 17; cdr3_aa: CASSVDGSGGVSETQYF
j_call: TRBJ2-5; d_call: TRBD1; v_call: TRBV5-1; cdr3_length: 14; cdr3_aa: CASSFGTEQETQYF
j_call: TRBJ2-3; d_call: TRBD2; v_call: TRBV5-1; cdr3_length: 16; cdr3_aa: CASSLAGGLNKDTQYF
j_call: TRBJ1-1; d_call: TRBD1; v_call: TRBV6-5; cdr3_length: 14; cdr3_aa: CASNTGQGISEAFF
j_call: TRBJ2-7; d_call: NA; v_call: TRBV11-2; cdr3_length: 13; cdr3_aa: CASSLGAGQEQYF
j_call: TRBJ1-2; d_call: NA; v_call: TRBV19; cdr3_length: 14; cdr3_aa: CASTRQSLNYGYTF
j_call: TRBJ1-1; d_call: NA; v_call: TRBV5-4; cdr3_length: 13; cdr3_aa: CASSFPGQTEAFF
j_call: TRBJ1-5; d_call: TRBD1; v_call: TRBV19; cdr3_length: 14; cdr3_aa: CASSIRGPNQPQHF
j_call: TRBJ2-1; d_call: NA; v_call: TRBV28; cdr3_length: 14; cdr3_aa: CASRITGKYNEQFF
j_call: TRBJ1-5; d_call: NA; v_call: TRBV19; cdr3_length: 13; cdr3_aa: CASRGGGNQPQHF
j_call: TRBJ2-5; d_call: TRBD2; v_call: TRBV7-2; cdr3_length: 16; cdr3_aa: CATRGPSGGAGETQYF
j_call: TRBJ1-2; d_call: TRBD1; v_call: TRBV29-1; cdr3_length: 11; cdr3_aa: CTSGGPQGYTF
j_call: TRBJ2-1; d_call: TRBD2; v_call: TRBV18; cdr3_length: 20; cdr3_aa: CASSPPVPSGGLSSYNEQFF
j_call: TRBJ2-3; d_call: NA; v_call: TRBV5-1; cdr3_length: 15; cdr3_aa: CASSLGTQGADTQYF
j_call: TRBJ1-5; d_call: TRBD1; v_call: TRBV7-6; cdr3_length: 15; cdr3_aa: CASSSRQGRGQPQHF
j_call: TRBJ1-1; d_call: NA; v_call: TRBV11-3; cdr3_length: 13; cdr3_aa: CASSLDEEDEAFF
j_call: TRBJ2-2; d_call: NA; v_call: TRBV4-1; cdr3_length: 16; cdr3_aa: CASSQSAVRGPGELFF
j_call: TRBJ2-2; d_call: NA; v_call: TRBV10-2; cdr3_length: 16; cdr3_aa: CASSVIAGGGTGELFF
j_call: TRBJ1-4; d_call: NA; v_call: TRBV18; cdr3_length: 15; cdr3_aa: CASSPPSTSGEKLFF
j_call: TRBJ1-2; d_call: TRBD1; v_call: TRBV7-8; cdr3_length: 16; cdr3_aa: CASSYRDREPLSGYTF
j_call: TRBJ1-2; d_call: TRBD1; v_call: TRBV4-3; cdr3_length: 19; cdr3_aa: CASSQEHRDSPAMTYGYTF
j_call: TRBJ2-3; d_call: TRBD2; v_call: TRBV18; cdr3_length: 16; cdr3_aa: CASSPPWTSGSDTQYF
j_call: TRBJ1-3; d_call: NA; v_call: TRBV29-1; cdr3_length: 15; cdr3_aa: CSVVTWSGKGNTIYF
j_call: TRBJ2-7; d_call: TRBD2; v_call: TRBV25-1; cdr3_length: 15; cdr3_aa: CASMPASGGFDEQYF
j_call: TRBJ2-7; d_call: TRBD2; v_call: TRBV6-1; cdr3_length: 16; cdr3_aa: CASSEGSGRRSYEQYF
j_call: TRBJ2-1; d_call: NA; v_call: TRBV11-2; cdr3_length: 14; cdr3_aa: CASSLEVVNNEQFF
j_call: TRBJ2-7; d_call: NA; v_call: TRBV10-3; cdr3_length: 13; cdr3_aa: CAISAIQGYEQYF
j_call: TRBJ2-6; d_call: TRBD1; v_call: TRBV5-1; cdr3_length: 19; cdr3_aa: CASSLAGTGAPSGANVLTF
j_call: TRBJ1-1; d_call: NA; v_call: TRBV19; cdr3_length: 15; cdr3_aa: CASCRTITMNTEAFF
j_call: TRBJ1-2; d_call: NA; v_call: TRBV6-7; cdr3_length: 15; cdr3_aa: CASSRREGAIYGYTF
j_call: TRBJ2-3; d_call: NA; v_call: TRBV29-1; cdr3_length: 14; cdr3_aa: CSVEESGGTDTQYF
j_call: TRBJ1-2; d_call: TRBD1; v_call: TRBV6-5; cdr3_length: 15; cdr3_aa: CASSYAGTGGYGYTF
j_call: TRBJ2-7; d_call: TRBD2; v_call: TRBV11-2; cdr3_length: 12; cdr3_aa: CASRPTGGEQYF
j_call: TRBJ1-2; d_call: TRBD1; v_call: TRBV28; cdr3_length: 12; cdr3_aa: CASSPGGGGYTF